The clone carrying this T cell receptor (beta chain) was seen only once. Possible read error: a much larger clone is one base away. TCRdb processed the 5' RACE reads anew with MiXCR; each CDR3 protein has one entry. The sample records some 54,000 distinct CDR3 sequences, roughly a tenth being singletons. This record comes from a study of early T cells in non-severe SARS-CoV-2 infection. The CDR3 sequence is 14 residues long. Germline V CDR1 and CDR2: SGHTA, FQGTGA. This receptor was identified in an adult who was a healthcare worker with PCR-confirmed SARS-CoV-2 infection or an uninfected control (not recorded which). This chain uses TRBV7-3 with TRBJ1-2; possibly TRBD1 for D (6 bases). Specimen: whole blood. The CDR3 DNA reads as TGTGCCAGCAGCCTTCTAGGGACATCCTATGGCCACACCTTC. Translating it yields CASSLLGTSYGHTF.